These 8 T cell receptor beta chains share one sample of origin, sequenced in a study of cytomegalovirus exposure and HLA in healthy donors. In the PCR, 60 Vbeta and 13 Jbeta primers were used. Clones were read by immunoSEQ multiplex PCR, and TCRdb kept only the in-frame ones, dropping some. The sample gives more than 150,000 clones, 75% to 90% of which show up once; around 1.4% is in the top ten. What was sequenced was PBMCs. The origin of the receptors is a girl aged 10 to 17 in good health and CMV-seropositive.

In the case of this clone: Other DNA sequences in the sample encode the same CDR3. The rearrangement uses TRBV5-1 and TRBJ2-3; tentatively, D is TRBD2 (6 bases). The V gene's germline CDR1 is SGHRS and CDR2 YFSETQ. The CDR3 consists of 16 residues. V was pared by 4 bases and J by 5 bases, with 20 bases between. The CDR3 is CASSEGLAGRQDTQYF. The DNA of the CDR3 is TGCGCCAGCAGCGAAGGACTGGCGGGAAGACAAGATACGCAGTATTTT.

V is TRBV2 and J is TRBJ2-1, with TRBD2 matching over 8 bases. V lost 6 bases, J lost 3 bases, and 4 bases stayed unmatched. The CDR3 covers 14 residues. Germline CDR1 and CDR2: SNHLY and FYNNEI. CDR3 protein: CASSTGGSYNEQFF. Here the CDR3 DNA reads TGTGCCAGCAGCACGGGAGGGAGCTACAATGAGCAGTTCTTC.

This chain links TRBV6-5 with TRBJ2-7; 7 bases match TRBD2. Germline V gives CDR1 MNHEY, CDR2 SVGAGI. The CDR3 totals 14 residues. V dropped 2 bases and J dropped 7; count of bases not matched to a gene: 8. CDR3 sequence reads: CASSYMGGPGEQYF. The CDR3 DNA reads TGTGCCAGCAGTTACATGGGAGGGCCTGGGGAGCAGTACTTC.

V usage is TRBV29-1 and J usage is TRBJ2-5; 8 nucleotides line up with TRBD1. Germline CDR1 and CDR2: SQVTM and ANQGSEA. The V gene end was trimmed by 2 bases and the J gene end by 1 base; junction bases not matched to a gene: 6. The CDR3 spans 15 residues. The CDR3 DNA reads TGCAGCGTTGAATGGGGCAGGGGGCTCCAAGAGACCCAGTACTTC. It is translated as CSVEWGRGLQETQYF.

The chain carries TRBV30 and TRBJ1-5, with TRBD1 matching 10 bases. The trim removed 0 bases at V and 2 bases at J, leaving 1 base unmatched. Germline CDR1 and CDR2: GTSNPN and SVGIG (reference sequence). The CDR3 has 15 residues. CDR3 DNA sequence: TGTGCCTGGAGTGTAGGGACAGGGGGCAATCAGCCCCAGCATTTT. Protein: CAWSVGTGGNQPQHF.

This rearrangement joins TRBV7-3 to TRBJ2-3, with 10 bases fitting TRBD1. CDR1 is SGHTA and CDR2 is FQGTGA in the germline V gene. The CDR3 has 14 residues. Unmatched junction bases numbered 3, after V lost 5 bases and J lost 4 bases. Written as DNA, the CDR3 is TGTGCCAGCAGCCCGACAGGGGGCTCAGATACGCAGTATTTT. This sequence encodes CASSPTGGSDTQYF. The complete variable domain, with remaining parts taken from reference TRBV7-3 and TRBJ2-3, reads GAGVSQTPSNKVTEKGKYVELRCDPISGHTALYWYRQSLGQGPEFLIYFQGTGAADDSGLPNDRFFAVRPEGSVSTLKIQRTERGDSAVYLCASSPTGGSDTQYFGPGTRLTVL.

The CDR3 sequence is CASSKGGHPTEAFF. The DNA of the CDR3 is TGTGCCAGCAGCAAAGGCGGACACCCCACTGAAGCTTTCTTT. The chain recombines TRBV21-1 with TRBJ1-1; TRBD1 is the table's D call, not checked against the DNA. TRBV21-1 is flagged as a pseudogene. The CDR3 loop spans 14 amino acids.

V usage is TRBV28 and J usage is TRBJ2-2; 11 bases are shared with TRBD1. The V gene's germline CDR1 is MDHEN and CDR2 SYDVKM. The CDR3 has 14 amino acids. V gave up 5 bases and J gave up 7 bases; unmatched junction bases: 3. Here the CDR3 reads CASSQDRGRGELFF. DNA for the CDR3: TGTGCCAGCAGTCAGGACAGGGGGCGCGGGGAGCTGTTTTTT.